Below are 6 T cell receptor beta chains sequenced from a single sample in a study of chemoradiotherapy in HPV16-positive cancers. This table comes from immunoSEQ multiplex PCR, and its TCRdb copy is limited to in-frame clones, with some not included. This table has around 6,400 clones, 70% to 75% appearing once. This specimen was acquired from a patient who underwent chemoradiotherapy. These TCRs come from a human donor with HPV-associated anogenital cancer.

This chain connects TRBV28 to TRBJ1-2; 10 bases map to TRBD1. The CDR3 contains 18 residues. CDR1 and CDR2 (germline): MDHEN, SYDVKM. J was trimmed by 8 bases and V by 6 bases; bases with no gene match: 21. The CDR3 region is CASRAPLGTGDEGEGYTF. CDR3 in DNA: TGTGCCAGCAGAGCGCCTCTGGGGACAGGGGATGAGGGTGAAGGCTACACCTTC.

This CDR3 reads CASSFGQQGDEQYF. The CDR3 nucleotides read TGTGCCAGCAGCTTCGGACAGCAAGGAGACGAGCAGTACTTC. The V gene is TRBV7-8, the J gene TRBJ2-7, with D possibly TRBD1 on 6 matching bases. CDR1 is SGHVS, CDR2 FQNEAQ, per germline. The CDR3 contains 14 residues. Trimming pared 3 bases from V and 5 bases from J, leaving 14 bases between. Based on the CDR3 plus reference TRBV7-8 and TRBJ2-7, the full variable domain is GAGVSQSPRYKVAKRGQDVALRCDPISGHVSLFWYQQALGQGPEFLTYFQNEAQLDKSGLPSDRFFAERPEGSVSTLKIQRTQQEDSAVYLCASSFGQQGDEQYFGPGTRLTVT.

The rearrangement links TRBV4-1 to TRBJ2-5; D ambiguous. The germline gives CDR1 MGHRA, CDR2 YSYEKL. With 3 bases removed from V and 7 bases from J, the gap between germline ends came to 9 bases. CDR3 length equals 12 residues. CDR3 in DNA: TGCGCCAGCAGCCATTCCTGGGGGACCCAGTACTTC. The encoded protein is CASSHSWGTQYF.

The chain recombines TRBV5-1 with TRBJ2-1, with TRBD1 matching over 8 bases. The CDR3 is 14 residues long. V trimming: 10 bases; J trimming: 2 bases; junction bases outside the gene matches: 8. Germline-derived CDR1 and CDR2 are SGHRS and YFSETQ. CDR3 DNA: TGCGCCTCACAAGGGACAGGAACCTACAATGAGCAGTTCTTC. Amino acid sequence: CASQGTGTYNEQFF.

This clone has a single count. Within the sample, other DNA sequences also encode this same CDR3. The chain uses TRBV5-1 and TRBJ2-7; D possibly matches TRBD1 or TRBD2 (5 bases each). The CDR3 runs 15 residues. V lost 0 bases and J 5 bases, leaving 15 bases between the germline ends. Per the germline V gene, CDR1 is SGHRS and CDR2 is YFSETQ. The DNA for the CDR3 is TGCGCCAGCAGCTTGGTCGGTCTGAGAGGGGACGAGCAGTACTTC. This gives the protein CASSLVGLRGDEQYF.

This sequence joins TRBV5-1 and TRBJ1-3; D is undetermined. Germline assignment: CDR1 SGHRS and CDR2 YFSETQ. The CDR3 loop spans 15 amino acids. V was clipped by 2 bases and J by 0 bases, with 9 bases between them. This CDR3 reads CASSLGGNSGNTIYF. CDR3 nucleotides: TGCGCCAGCAGCTTAGGAGGAAACTCTGGAAACACCATATATTTT. Complete variable domain (other parts from reference TRBV5-1 and TRBJ1-3): KAGVTQTPRYLIKTRGQQVTLSCSPISGHRSVSWYQQTPGQGLQFLFEYFSETQRNKGNFPGRFSGRQFSNSRSEMNVSTLELGDSALYLCASSLGGNSGNTIYFGEGSWLTVV.